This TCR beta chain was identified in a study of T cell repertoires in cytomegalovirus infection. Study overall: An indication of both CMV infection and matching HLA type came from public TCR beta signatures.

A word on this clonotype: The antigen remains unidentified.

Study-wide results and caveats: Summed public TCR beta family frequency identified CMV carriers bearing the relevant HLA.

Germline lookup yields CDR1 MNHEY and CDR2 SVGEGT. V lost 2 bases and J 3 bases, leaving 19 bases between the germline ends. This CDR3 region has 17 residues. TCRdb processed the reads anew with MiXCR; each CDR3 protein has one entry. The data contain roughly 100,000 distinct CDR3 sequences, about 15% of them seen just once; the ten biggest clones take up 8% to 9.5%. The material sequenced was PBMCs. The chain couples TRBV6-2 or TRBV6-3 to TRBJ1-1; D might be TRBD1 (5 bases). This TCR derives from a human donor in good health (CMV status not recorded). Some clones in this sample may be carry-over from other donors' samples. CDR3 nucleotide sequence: TGTGCCAGCAGTTACCCCCTAGGACAAAGGTCCTACACTGAAGCTTTCTTT. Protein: CASSYPLGQRSYTEAFF.